These 9 T cell receptor beta chains were sequenced from one sample in a study of human T cells and chemical hapten exposure. TCRdb passed the RACE reads through MiXCR, listing each CDR3 protein once. The sample shows 60,000 to 80,000 distinct CDR3 sequences, around 7% of them seen only once. Time point given: pre-sensitization, week 0. Treatment reported: therapeutic diphenylcyclopropenone sensitization with weekly scalp DPC. Material: whole blood, obtained in connection with sensitization to the hapten diphenylcyclopropenone (DPC). The receptors stem from a woman aged 25 to 39 with alopecia areata. Some clones in this sample may be carry-over from other donors' samples.

This chain links TRBV30 with TRBJ2-1, with 8 bases matching TRBD2. The V segment lost 2 bases and the J segment 8 bases; nucleotides outside the gene matches: 8. The CDR3 has 14 residues. The germline V gene has CDR1 GTSNPN and CDR2 SVGIG (reference sequence). CDR3 loop: CAWSQAGASDEQFF. The CDR3 DNA follows: TGTGCCTGGAGTCAAGCGGGAGCATCGGATGAGCAGTTCTTC.

The chain links TRBV5-1 to TRBJ1-1; D unresolved. Per germline, CDR1 SGHRS and CDR2 YFSETQ. V was shortened by 4 bases and J by 0 bases, with 7 bases between the two germline ends. The CDR3 extends over 13 amino acids. CDR3 protein: CASSKDVNTEAFF. The CDR3 region has the DNA TGCGCCAGCAGCAAGGACGTGAACACTGAAGCTTTCTTT.

This clonotype was seen many times. The chain is built from TRBV3-1 and TRBJ1-1, with D unresolved. The V end lost 0 bases, the J end lost 2 bases, and 13 bases lay between the germline ends. There are 16 residues in the CDR3. Germline assignment: CDR1 LGHDT and CDR2 YNNKEL (reference sequence). For the CDR3, the DNA is TGTGCCAGCAGCCAAGATCTGGGCACAGTTAACACTGAAGCTTTCTTT. It codes for CASSQDLGTVNTEAFF.

This clonotype showed up many times. The chain employs TRBV5-4 and TRBJ2-5; no definite D call. The V and J ends lost 5 bases and 2 bases respectively, with 10 bases between them. There are 13 residues in the CDR3. Germline CDR1 reads SGHNT; CDR2 reads YYREEE (reference sequence). The CDR3 DNA reads TGTGCCAGCAGTCGTGGTCGGCAAGAGACCCAGTACTTC. The encoded protein is CASSRGRQETQYF.

The chain links TRBV12-3 or TRBV12-4 to TRBJ1-5; TRBD1 agrees at 8 bases. V shed 4 bases, J shed 1 base, and the junction held 6 bases outside the gene matches. The CDR3 spans 16 residues. The CDR3: CASSSTGGGSNQPQHF. The CDR3 DNA is TGTGCCAGCAGTTCAACAGGGGGAGGAAGCAATCAGCCCCAGCATTTT.

In this sample, this clonotype turned up many times. As DNA, the CDR3 is TGTGCCAGCAGTTCCCCAGGGTATGGCACTGAAGCTTTCTTT. Protein: CASSSPGYGTEAFF. V gene TRBV12-3 or TRBV12-4 combines with J gene TRBJ1-1; a possible D gene is TRBD1 (5 bases). The CDR3 sequence is 14 residues long. The germline V and J ends were trimmed by 4 bases and 4 bases, with 13 bases remaining between them.

This clonotype was seen repeatedly, ten times or more. The V call is TRBV7-9, the J call TRBJ2-3, with D maybe TRBD2 (6 bases). The CDR3 has 13 amino acids. V was shortened by 2 bases and J by 4 bases, with 7 bases between the two germline ends. Germline V gene sequence: CDR1 SEHNR, CDR2 FQNEAQ (reference sequence). The CDR3 coding sequence is TGTGCCAGCAGCTTATGGGGGGCAGATACGCAGTATTTT. Its translation: CASSLWGADTQYF.

In this sample, this clonotype turned up many times. The chain recombines TRBV5-1 with TRBJ2-1, with TRBD2 identical over 11 bases. The CDR3 runs to 17 residues. Germline loops: CDR1 SGHRS, CDR2 YFSETQ. V was pared by 0 bases and J by 0 bases, with 2 bases of the junction left unmatched. CDR3 bases: TGCGCCAGCAGCTTGGTAGCGGGGGGGAGCTCCTACAATGAGCAGTTCTTC. Translating it yields CASSLVAGGSSYNEQFF.

In DNA form, the CDR3 reads TGTGCCAGCAGTTTAGAAGGTACCCCCAATCAGCCCCAGCATTTT. This sequence encodes CASSLEGTPNQPQHF. The chain uses TRBV12-3 or TRBV12-4 and TRBJ1-5; no firm D call. The CDR3 has 15 amino acids. V lost 1 base to trimming and J lost 3 bases, with 10 bases between them.